The sequence of this T cell receptor beta chain was determined in a study of T cells in Graves' hyperthyroidism and ophthalmopathy (dated by TCRdb to the late 2010s). Concerning the study at large: Peripheral blood was collected at initial diagnosis, before any treatment. To identify TCR V-J signatures that set the groups apart, the researchers used a discovery cohort of 95 to 100 patients, made up of roughly 40 with Graves' ophthalmopathy and around 58 with stable Graves' hyperthyroidism. Whether ophthalmopathy could be predicted prospectively was tested in an independent validation cohort made up of about 18 hyperthyroidism patients plus 17 patients who later progressed to ophthalmopathy. For training and testing, the 100 or so patients in the discovery cohort were randomly divided in a 7:3 ratio. Thyroid tissue and blood T-cell repertoires from roughly 6 Graves' hyperthyroidism patients were also compared in the study. After sampling, hyperthyroidism patients received methimazole starting at 30 mg daily, and ophthalmopathy patients received high-dose intravenous methylprednisolone. According to the paper, TCR Vbeta CDR3 sequencing was carried out on 135 peripheral blood samples, which came from 40 to 45 ophthalmopathy, fewer than 80 hyperthyroidism and roughly 17 progressor patients.

Moderately to severely active disease, a Clinical Activity Score of at least 3, a NOSPECS grade of at least 4, and a duration under 3 months were present in ophthalmopathy patients. The study excluded patients with uncontrolled infections, other autoimmune diseases, pregnancy or lactation. Diagnoses were established on the basis of clinical symptoms, serum thyroxine and TRAb, thyroid ultrasound, and orbital computed tomography. PBMCs were isolated from approximately 10 ml of fresh peripheral blood by Ficoll-Paque density gradient centrifugation. Trizol reagent was used to extract total RNA, and RNA quality was then checked on an Agilent 2100 Bioanalyzer. The CDR3 goes from the cysteine to the phenylalanine over 15 residues. Just CDR3 DNA is preserved here, 45 bases in frame from base 1. V is pruned by 3 bases and J by 4 bases, leaving 3 bases of the junction without a gene match. Reading the germline V gene gives CDR1 SGHRS and CDR2 YFSETQ.

Paper-wide results and their limitations: During validation, the model predicted progression to ophthalmopathy a median of about 5.9 months ahead of onset, with almost 71% sensitivity and under 85% specificity. Most expanded thyroid clonotypes (frequency above 0.001) were also detected in blood, a finding suggesting that blood repertoires may reflect thyroid immune responses. A 13 V-J signature model separated ophthalmopathy from stable hyperthyroidism, with around 90% sensitivity and roughly 81% specificity in cross-validation and 80%/75% in testing. Sample size was not statistically predetermined, and investigators were not blinded to group allocation.

In this sample, this clonotype turned up many times. Its antigen specificity is not known. Base-call qualities are not available, and no considerably larger clone is one nucleotide away. Amplification of TCR beta CDR3 regions was carried out from RNA transcripts. For the first round of RT-PCR on the TCR CDR3, the HTBI primer set was used together with the Qiagen OneStep RT-PCR kit. The libraries were constructed in a second round of multiplex PCR and then size-selected and purified. The libraries were sequenced on an Illumina HiSeq2000 using paired-end 100 bp reads. The paper's processing steps were these. SOAPnuke was used to process the raw data, removing reads that contained adapters or uncalled bases, had a mean Phred below 15, or lacked an exact match to the constant primer or identifier. High-quality paired reads were merged with COPE v1.2.5, and unique nucleotide sequences were defined as clonotypes. MiTCR v1.1 was used to align the clonotypes against IMGT TRBV, TRBD and TRBJ reference segments. The analysis was restricted to V-J combinations with a frequency above 0.0001, which together covered over 99% of the repertoires. A TCS score was defined as the ratio of F50 (clonal expansion) to E x V (chaos), with BLOSUM62-based TCRdist applied between CDR3 peptides within each V-J. Welch's t-statistics and random forest reduced 500 to 650 V-J features to some 14, which were used in a naive Bayes classifier (R e1071). The public reads were reanalyzed by TCRdb: fastp trimming at Q25, MiXCR alignment, in-frame beta chains only. Identical CDR3 proteins give one entry, which carries the most common genes and DNA. The V and J calls and clone size come from TCRdb's table, not from the authors' own analysis. This sample comprises about 400,000 distinct CDR3 sequences, about an eighth of them detected only once. 28% of the sample goes to the ten largest clones.

The V and J segments used are TRBV5-1 and TRBJ2-3, with 12 central nucleotides matching TRBD2. This sequence originates from a man in his fifties with Graves' ophthalmopathy. The specimen sequenced was blood. The DNA sequence is as follows: TGCGCCAGCAGCTCCGGACTAGCGGGATCAGATACGCAGTATTTT. Its translation reads: CASSSGLAGSDTQYF. The CDR3, completed at both ends by the reference TRBV5-1 and TRBJ2-3 genes, gives the full variable domain KAGVTQTPRYLIKTRGQQVTLSCSPISGHRSVSWYQQTPGQGLQFLFEYFSETQRNKGNFPGRFSGRQFSNSRSEMNVSTLELGDSALYLCASSSGLAGSDTQYFGPGTRLTVL.